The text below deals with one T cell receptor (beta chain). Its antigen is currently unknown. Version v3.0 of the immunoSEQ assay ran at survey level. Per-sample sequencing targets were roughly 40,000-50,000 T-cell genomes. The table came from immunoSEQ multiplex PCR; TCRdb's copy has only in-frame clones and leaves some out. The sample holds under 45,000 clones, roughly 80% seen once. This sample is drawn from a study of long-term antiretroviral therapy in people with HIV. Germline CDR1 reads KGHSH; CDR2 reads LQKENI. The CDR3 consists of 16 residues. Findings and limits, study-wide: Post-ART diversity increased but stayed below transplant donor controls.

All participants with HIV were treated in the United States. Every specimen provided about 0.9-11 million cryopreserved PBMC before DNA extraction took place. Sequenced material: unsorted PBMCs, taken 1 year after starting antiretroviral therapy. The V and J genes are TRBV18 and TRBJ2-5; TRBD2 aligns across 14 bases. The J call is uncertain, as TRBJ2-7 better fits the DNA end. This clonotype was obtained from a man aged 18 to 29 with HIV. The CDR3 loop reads CASSPLGLAGVGEQYF. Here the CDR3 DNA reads TGTGCCAGCTCACCATTGGGACTAGCGGGAGTAGGCGAGCAGTACTTC.